Reported below is one T cell receptor (beta chain). The clone's antigen remains unknown. No base quality values were provided; no much bigger clone lies one nucleotide off. The sample belongs to a study of T cell repertoires in cytomegalovirus infection (dated by TCRdb to about 2019). For context, the study as a whole: Because public TCR beta signatures pointed to carriage of CMV infection together with the matching HLA type, the HLA type of each donor mattered for the analysis. The paper's findings and limits, for the study overall: In both this cohort and an independent roughly 330-donor cohort, the cumulative frequency of public TCR beta family members distinguished carriers of CMV infection plus the relevant HLA type. In the ex vivo response, HLA-C-restricted CMV-specific TCR beta clonotypes were dominant, and in two of eight donors the single most frequent clonotype came from this HLA-C-restricted group.

The V end gives up 5 bases and the J end 2 bases, leaving 3 bases in the junction not matched to a gene. The CDR3 covers 14 residues, taking in both the cysteine and the phenylalanine. Just the 42-base CDR3 DNA is kept, in frame starting at base 1. Via the germline V gene, CDR1 is MDHEN and CDR2 SYDVKM. Data came from an Illumina HiSeq 1500. TCRdb trimmed public reads at Q25 via fastp, called clones via MiXCR and kept in-frame beta chains. All rows with the same CDR3 protein become a single entry with the most common DNA and genes. The sample records approximately 150,000 distinct CDR3 sequences, 17% of which are singletons. Approximately 19% of the sample is in the top ten clones.

Recombination connected TRBV28 to TRBJ2-5, and 9 junctional nucleotides match TRBD1. This clonotype originated in a human donor in good health (CMV status not recorded). Some clones in this sample may be carry-over from other donors' samples. Sequences were obtained from CD8+ T cells from PBMCs. The sequence in DNA is TGTGCCAGCAGTCTGGACAGGGGACAAGAGACCCAGTACTTC. Translation gives CASSLDRGQETQYF.